In this sample, the clone carrying this T cell receptor beta chain turned up once. With 3 bases clipped from V and 2 bases from J, the junction kept 4 bases outside the gene matches. Germline loops: CDR1 SGDLS, CDR2 YYNGEE. The CDR3 consists of 15 residues. TCRdb's table, derived via immunoSEQ multiplex PCR, lists solely in-frame clones and lacks some. This table has approximately 270,000 clones, around 89% appearing once. This record comes from a study of blood T cell repertoires in COVID-19. This receptor was taken from a man younger than 40 with acute or convalescent COVID-19. Sample: peripheral blood. The chain has TRBV9 and TRBJ2-1, with TRBD1 identical over 8 bases. The CDR3 bases are TGTGCCAGCAGCGCGGACAGGGCCGCCTACAATGAGCAGTTCTTC. Its translation is CASSADRAAYNEQFF.